This T cell receptor beta chain was identified during a study of shared clonotypes between healthy human individuals. Whole-study findings and limits: Having only a few donors restricted how much genetic and exposure-history diversity was captured.

On this clone itself: The antigen remains unidentified.

Naive CD4+ cells were CD45RA-selected; the remaining cells were memory. Assay execution took place at the deep level. The authors' processing: Because ImmunoSEQ provided only junction sequences with no quality scores, the filtering differed. Using immunoSEQ multiplex PCR, the repertoire was profiled, and TCRdb retains in-frame clones only, with some absent. V and J calls plus clone size are reproduced from that table; the DNA served to infer D and trimming. Among roughly 760,000 clones listed, around 67% were seen once. The sequencing input was memory CD4+ T cells sorted from blood. Subset meaning: CD45RA-negative fraction. The sequence derives from a woman between 25 and 40 years old in good health.

Here the CDR3 reads CASKVQGFGETQYF. For the CDR3, the DNA is TGTGCCAGCAAGGTCCAGGGGTTTGGTGAGACCCAGTACTTC. V and J are TRBV7-2 and TRBJ2-5; TRBD1 is a possible D gene (6 bases). Germline values: CDR1 SGHTA, CDR2 FQGNSA. The CDR3 length is 14 residues. Deletions cut 7 bases from V and 5 bases from J, with 17 bases between.